These 21 T cell receptor beta chains originate from one sample sequenced in a study of Ad26.COV2.S vaccination and SARS-CoV-2 variants. Data came from immunoSEQ multiplex PCR; TCRdb stores just in-frame clones and leaves some out. The table shows some 320,000 clones, with around four fifths occurring only once. Treatment indicated: about 20 received Ad26.COV2.S at low or high dose, single or two shots; several received placebo; per-sample allocation not given. Sample collection was performed on day 63 after the first vaccine or placebo injection. The sample consisted of peripheral blood, taken in a trial of Ad26.COV2.S vaccine versus placebo. The receptors derive from a person between 18 and 65 years old who received the Ad26.COV2.S COVID-19 vaccine or a placebo.

V gene TRBV20-1 combines with J gene TRBJ2-7; the D is unclear. The CDR3 sequence is 11 residues long. Per the germline V gene, CDR1 is DFQATT and CDR2 is SNEGSKA (reference sequence). V shed 3 bases and J shed 4 bases, with 7 bases lying between them. Here the CDR3 DNA reads TGCAGTGCTAGGACAAGGTACGAGCAGTACTTC. This codes for CSARTRYEQYF.

This chain uses TRBV3-1 (or the pseudogene TRBV3-2) with TRBJ2-7; 10 nucleotides agree with TRBD2. This CDR3 has 16 residues. Germline V gives CDR1 LGHDT, CDR2 YNNKEL (reference sequence). Trimming removed 4 bases from V and 2 bases from J; junction bases left unmatched: 8. CDR3: CASSLGASGGPYEQYF. The CDR3 DNA follows: TGTGCCAGCAGCCTCGGGGCTAGCGGGGGCCCCTACGAGCAGTACTTC.

Regarding this clone: Other DNA sequences of this sample code for an identical CDR3. V and J are TRBV9 and TRBJ2-7; 7 bases match TRBD1. The CDR3 is 14 residues long. V lost 4 bases to trimming and J lost 0 bases; unmatched junction nucleotides: 4. Germline loops: CDR1 SGDLS, CDR2 YYNGEE. CDR3 sequence (DNA): TGTGCCAGCAGCCCCCGGGACAGCTCCTACGAGCAGTACTTC. It yields the protein CASSPRDSSYEQYF.

The gene calls are TRBV11-2 and TRBJ2-2; D not resolved. CDR3 length equals 14 residues. Germline CDR1 reads SGHAT; CDR2 reads FQNNGV. Trimming left V 2 bases short and J 1 base short, with 5 bases between. CDR3 amino acids: CASSLSVNTGELFF. The CDR3, as DNA: TGTGCCAGCAGCTTATCGGTGAACACCGGGGAGCTGTTTTTT.

The CDR3 spells CASSQKGTAGANVLTF. Here the CDR3 DNA reads TGTGCCAGCAGCCAAAAAGGGACGGCTGGGGCCAACGTCCTGACTTTC. V is TRBV4-2 and J is TRBJ2-6, with D possibly being TRBD1 or TRBD2 (5 bases each). Germline V gene sequence: CDR1 LGHNA, CDR2 YNFKEQ. Between the trimmed V and J ends, which lost 2 bases and 2 bases, there was a span of 10 bases. This CDR3 region has 16 residues.

The chain has TRBV5-1 and TRBJ2-1; 8 nucleotides align to TRBD2. The CDR3 totals 14 residues. V dropped 7 bases and J dropped 2; count of bases not matched to a gene: 5. In germline, CDR1 is SGHRS, CDR2 YFSETQ. The CDR3: CASGRGGPYNEQFF. The CDR3 bases are TGCGCCAGCGGCCGGGGGGGCCCCTACAATGAGCAGTTCTTC.

The V gene is TRBV19, the J gene TRBJ1-2, with 9 bases lining up with TRBD1. The CDR3 contains 14 residues. V lost 5 bases and J lost 5; bases outside the gene matches: 6. Germline V gene data show CDR1 as LNHDA and CDR2 as SQIVND (reference sequence). The CDR3 loop reads CASSPDRGVYGYTF. In DNA form, the CDR3 reads TGTGCCAGTAGTCCGGACAGGGGAGTGTATGGCTACACCTTC.

This clone appeared a few times. The DNA of the CDR3 is TGTGCCAGTAGTAAGGGGTCCCCCAACCAAGAGACCCAGTACTTC. It yields the protein CASSKGSPNQETQYF. The V call is TRBV19, the J call TRBJ2-5, with D possibly matching TRBD1 (5 bases). V was trimmed by 4 bases and J by 0 bases, leaving 12 bases between them. This CDR3 spans 15 amino acids. The V gene's germline CDR1 is LNHDA and CDR2 SQIVND (reference sequence).

The rearrangement uses TRBV7-2 and TRBJ1-5; 10 bases align to TRBD1. V was pared by 4 bases and J by 4 bases, with 4 bases of the junction left unmatched. The CDR3 length is 15 residues. Germline CDR1 and CDR2: SGHTA and FQGNSA. The CDR3 spells CASSYRTGGNQPQHF. Here the CDR3 DNA reads TGTGCCAGCAGCTACCGGACAGGGGGAAATCAGCCCCAGCATTTT.

This clone was found many times. CDR3 DNA sequence: TGTGCCAGCAGCTTCCGGGACAGTCCCTACAATGAGCAGTTCTTC. Translation: CASSFRDSPYNEQFF. The chain carries TRBV9 and TRBJ2-1, with 7 bases matching TRBD1. Germline CDR1 reads SGDLS; CDR2 reads YYNGEE. V lost 4 bases and J lost 2; bases outside the gene matches: 6. The CDR3 covers 15 residues.

This rearrangement joins TRBV7-3 to TRBJ1-1; D is unresolved. CDR3 size: 13 residues. Per germline, CDR1 SGHTA and CDR2 FQGTGA. V lost 8 bases and J 0 bases, leaving 10 bases between the germline ends. Written as DNA, the CDR3 is TGTGCCAGCCGCCTAGAGTTGAACACTGAAGCTTTCTTT. Its translation is CASRLELNTEAFF.

This clone was observed a few times. V usage is TRBV6-6 and J usage is TRBJ2-7, with 11 positions matching TRBD2. The CDR3 spans 15 residues. J lost 4 bases, V lost 6 bases, and 8 bases had no gene match. In germline, CDR1 is MNHNY, CDR2 SVGAGI (reference sequence). CDR3 residues: CASSQTGTSGYEQYF. The CDR3 bases are TGTGCCAGCAGCCAAACCGGGACTAGCGGTTACGAGCAGTACTTC.

This clone was seen more than once but under ten times. J is TRBJ1-4 and V is TRBV3-1 (or the pseudogene TRBV3-2), with D perhaps TRBD1 (6 bases). The CDR3 spans 15 residues. Trimming pared 0 bases from V and 7 bases from J, leaving 12 bases between. Germline values: CDR1 LGHDT, CDR2 YNNKEL (reference sequence). The CDR3 bases are TGTGCCAGCAGCCAAGATTGGCAGGGGAGTGAAAAACTGTTTTTT. Protein: CASSQDWQGSEKLFF.

This chain links TRBV7-3 with TRBJ2-2; the match to TRBD1 covers 10 bases. The germline gives CDR1 SGHTA, CDR2 FQGTGA. The CDR3 contains 16 residues. V trimming: 5 bases; J trimming: 5 bases; junction bases outside the gene matches: 8. The CDR3 reads CASSPGTGVTTGELFF. DNA for the CDR3: TGTGCCAGCAGCCCCGGGACAGGGGTTACTACCGGGGAGCTGTTTTTT.

This rearrangement joins TRBV28 to TRBJ2-7; the match to TRBD1 covers 7 bases. The CDR3 loop spans 14 amino acids. The germline V gene encodes CDR1 MDHEN and CDR2 SYDVKM. V trimming: 3 bases; J trimming: 2 bases; junction bases outside the gene matches: 4. Written as DNA, the CDR3 is TGTGCCAGCAGTTTTTACGGACAGGCCTACGAGCAGTACTTC. Encoded protein: CASSFYGQAYEQYF.

This chain joins TRBV14 and TRBJ2-5; 8 bases fit TRBD1. The length of the CDR3 is 16 residues. CDR1 is SGHDN and CDR2 is FVKESK in the germline V gene. The trim removed 0 bases at V and 6 bases at J, leaving 9 bases unmatched. The CDR3 DNA sequence: TGTGCCAGCAGCCAAGAAGGGGGCAGGGGGCGGCAGACCCAGTACTTC. This sequence encodes CASSQEGGRGRQTQYF.

The rearrangement joins TRBV4-2 to TRBJ1-6; 7 bases line up with TRBD1. The germline V gene has CDR1 LGHNA and CDR2 YNFKEQ. The V gene end was trimmed by 1 base and the J gene end by 6 bases; junction bases not matched to a gene: 9. The CDR3 is 17 residues long. The CDR3 bases are TGTGCCAGCAGCCAAGGGATAGGGACAGATAGTAATTCACCCCTCCACTTT. Residues: CASSQGIGTDSNSPLHF.

This clone was seen a single time. The CDR3 region has the DNA TGTGCCAGCACATGGGGGGGGAGTAATGAGCAGTTCTTC. Translating it yields CASTWGGSNEQFF. V gene TRBV28 combines with J gene TRBJ2-1; 7 bases line up with TRBD2. The V gene's germline CDR1 is MDHEN and CDR2 SYDVKM. With 7 bases clipped from V and 7 bases from J, the junction kept 7 bases outside the gene matches. The CDR3 is 13 amino acids.

The chain combines TRBV5-1 with TRBJ2-1; 8 bases agree with TRBD2. This CDR3 contains 19 residues. Losses at the gene ends were 0 bases for V and 0 bases for J; bases not matched to a gene: 11. In germline, CDR1 is SGHRS, CDR2 YFSETQ. The CDR3 sequence: CASSLATGGTLSSYNEQFF. In nucleotides, the CDR3 is TGCGCCAGCAGCTTGGCCACGGGAGGGACCCTAAGCTCCTACAATGAGCAGTTCTTC.

V and J are TRBV14 and TRBJ2-3; possible D gene TRBD2, 5 bases. Germline lookup yields CDR1 SGHDN and CDR2 FVKESK. There are 12 residues in the CDR3. Trimming removed 0 bases from V and 10 bases from J, with 8 bases in between. The CDR3 DNA sequence: TGTGCCAGCAGCCAAGATATGGAGGCGCAGTATTTT. It encodes CASSQDMEAQYF.

The chain links TRBV5-1 to TRBJ1-5, with D maybe TRBD1 (5 bases). Germline values: CDR1 SGHRS, CDR2 YFSETQ. V gave up 0 bases and J gave up 4 bases, with 11 bases separating them. The length of the CDR3 is 15 residues. The CDR3 nucleotides read TGCGCCAGCAGCTTGGGAGGGGCAGTGAATCAGCCCCAGCATTTT. Protein: CASSLGGAVNQPQHF.